This is a list of T cell receptor beta chains from one sample in a study of blood T cell repertoires in COVID-19. Sequencing used immunoSEQ multiplex PCR; TCRdb keeps in-frame clones, though not all of them. The repertoire holds 100,000 to 150,000 clones, roughly 84% seen once, with 3% to 4.5% in the top ten. The sequenced sample consisted of PBMCs or T cells enriched from blood (not recorded which). The origin of the receptors is a woman aged 30 to 39 who had recovered from COVID-19. The CDR3 runs from the conserved cysteine through the conserved F or W. D genes are given only for firm matches. Clone size is not always given. Where it is, it says once, few, many or a class for expanded clones.

v_call	clone_size	j_call	d_call	cdr3_nt	cdr3_aa
TRBV7-9	.	TRBJ1-5	TRBD1	TGTGCCAGCAGCAACCAGGGGGCGCAAAGCAATCAGCCCCAGCATTTT	CASSNQGAQSNQPQHF
TRBV11-2	.	TRBJ1-2	.	TGTGCCAGCAGCTTCCGGGGTACTGCTAACTATGGCTACACCTTC	CASSFRGTANYGYTF
TRBV6-5	.	TRBJ1-1	.	TGTGCCAGCGGGAACAGGGTTCGAGAAGCTTTCTTT	CASGNRVREAFF
TRBV7-9	.	TRBJ2-3	.	TGTGCCAGCTTAATCTCAGGGGGCACAGATACGCAGTATTTT	CASLISGGTDTQYF
TRBV4-2	.	TRBJ2-7	TRBD1	TGTGCCAGCAGCCAAGAAGGGCCGGCAGGGGGTACCTACGAGCAGTACTTC	CASSQEGPAGGTYEQYF
TRBV7-8	.	TRBJ2-3	TRBD1	TGTGCCAGCAGCTCCACTGAGCGGGGACAGGGGTTCACAGATACGCAGTATTTT	CASSSTERGQGFTDTQYF
TRBV7-9	.	TRBJ2-7	TRBD2	TGTGCCAGCAGCTTGGGAGGGAGTGCCTACGAGCAGTACTTC	CASSLGGSAYEQYF
TRBV4-3	.	TRBJ2-1	TRBD2	TGCGCCAGCAGCCAAGGACTAGCGGGTAACAATGAGCAGTTCTTC	CASSQGLAGNNEQFF
TRBV7-9	.	TRBJ2-7	.	TGTGCCAGCAGGACTTTACCGGGAGTAGTACCCTACGAGCAGTACTTC	CASRTLPGVVPYEQYF
TRBV9	.	TRBJ1-4	.	TGTGCCAGCAGCGTAGAAGAGGGAACAGGGCTTAATGAAAAACTGTTTTTT	CASSVEEGTGLNEKLFF
TRBV27	once	TRBJ2-2	TRBD1	TGTGCCAGCAGCCGAGGGGGCCAAGGGGCCCGCATCGGGGAGCTGTTTTTT	CASSRGGQGARIGELFF
TRBV19	.	TRBJ2-2	TRBD1	TGTGCCAGTAGTAGACAGGGGGCCGCGAACACCGGGGAGCTGTTTTTT	CASSRQGAANTGELFF
TRBV9	many	TRBJ1-1	TRBD1	TGTGCCAGCAGCGAGGGACAGGCCACTGAAGCTTTCTTT	CASSEGQATEAFF
TRBV11-2	once	TRBJ2-1	.	TGTGCCAGCGCAGGGCTGACAGGCTCCTACAATGAGCAGTTCTTC	CASAGLTGSYNEQFF
TRBV19	.	TRBJ2-7	TRBD2	TGTGCCAGTAGCAGGACTAGCGACAAATCCTACGAGCAGTACTTC	CASSRTSDKSYEQYF
TRBV4-2	.	TRBJ1-4	TRBD1	TGTGCCAGCAGCCGCTGGACAGGGTTTGAAAAACTGTTTTTT	CASSRWTGFEKLFF
TRBV5-1	.	TRBJ1-6	.	TGCGCCAGCAGCGCCCCAGGGGCCGTTAATTCACCCCTCCACTTT	CASSAPGAVNSPLHF
TRBV30	.	TRBJ1-5	TRBD1	TGTGCCTGGAGTGTCGCGGGACAGCGCAATCAGCCCCAGCATTTT	CAWSVAGQRNQPQHF
TRBV4-1	.	TRBJ1-3	.	TGCGCCAGCAGCTTAGACAGCCTCTCTGGAAACACCATATATTTT	CASSLDSLSGNTIYF
TRBV9	few	TRBJ2-6	.	TGTGCCAGCAGCGCACAGGTCGCCTCTGGGGCCAACGTCCTGACTTTC	CASSAQVASGANVLTF
TRBV28	.	TRBJ2-4	.	TGTGCCAGCAAGGAGGGCCGAGCCAAAAACATTCAGTACTTC	CASKEGRAKNIQYF
TRBV4-2	.	TRBJ2-1	.	TGTGCCAGCAGCCAAGAACCTGCCTACTCCTACAATGAGCAGTTCTTC	CASSQEPAYSYNEQFF